A selection of T cell receptor beta chains follows, all from one sample in a study of beta chain features in type 1 diabetes. Assay: immunoSEQ multiplex PCR; the TCRdb copy retains only in-frame clones and omits some. The sample records roughly 130,000 clones, 9% to 9.5% being singletons. Input material: central memory CD4+ T cells from blood. The source of these receptors is a man younger than 30 in good health. The CDR3 runs from the conserved cysteine through the conserved F or W. The order of the fields is clone size, J gene, V gene, D gene, CDR3 DNA, CDR3 protein. The D gene is left open where the match is weak. Some rows have no size entry. The others give once, few or many, or a class for an expanded clone.

abundance: -; j_gene: TRBJ2-7; v_gene: TRBV2; d_gene: -; CDR3nt: TGTGCCAGCAGTGTTTCATACGAGCAGTACTTC; CDR3aa: CASSVSYEQYF
abundance: few; j_gene: TRBJ2-7; v_gene: TRBV7-8; d_gene: -; CDR3nt: TGTGCCAGCAGCCATCGGTCTAGCGCCACATCCTACGAGCAGTACTTC; CDR3aa: CASSHRSSATSYEQYF
abundance: -; j_gene: TRBJ1-4; v_gene: TRBV9; d_gene: TRBD1; CDR3nt: TGTGCCAGCAGCCCGACAGGGGGTAACGAAAAACTGTTTTTT; CDR3aa: CASSPTGGNEKLFF
abundance: few; j_gene: TRBJ2-5; v_gene: TRBV6-1; d_gene: -; CDR3nt: TGTGCCAGCAAGTCGGCAGGGCTTGAGACCCAGTACTTC; CDR3aa: CASKSAGLETQYF
abundance: -; j_gene: TRBJ1-5; v_gene: TRBV7-2; d_gene: TRBD1; CDR3nt: TGTGCCAGCAGCCACGGACAGGCCCTCCAGTTGGGGGCCAATCAGCCCCAGCATTTT; CDR3aa: CASSHGQALQLGANQPQHF
abundance: few; j_gene: TRBJ2-2; v_gene: TRBV19; d_gene: -; CDR3nt: TGTGCCAGTAGTATCCTGACTTGGACCGGGGAGCTGTTTTTT; CDR3aa: CASSILTWTGELFF
abundance: few; j_gene: TRBJ1-1; v_gene: TRBV9; d_gene: TRBD1; CDR3nt: TGTGCCAGCAGCGCAACCGGGACAGGGGGCAACACTGAAGCTTTCTTT; CDR3aa: CASSATGTGGNTEAFF
abundance: -; j_gene: TRBJ1-1; v_gene: TRBV2; d_gene: TRBD1; CDR3nt: TGTGCCAGCACAGGACAGGGGCTACCTGAAGCTTTCTTT; CDR3aa: CASTGQGLPEAFF
abundance: -; j_gene: TRBJ1-5; v_gene: TRBV18; d_gene: -; CDR3nt: TGTGCCAGCTCACCAGGTCAGGCCAATCAGCCCCAGCATTTT; CDR3aa: CASSPGQANQPQHF
abundance: few; j_gene: TRBJ2-7; v_gene: TRBV6-1; d_gene: TRBD1; CDR3nt: TGTGCCAGTAGGGTCCCCGGACAGGGCTACGAGCAGTACTTC; CDR3aa: CASRVPGQGYEQYF